This TCR beta chain was sequenced for a study of shared clonotypes between healthy human individuals. The CDR3 covers 11 residues. The germline CDR1 and CDR2 sequences are SGHDN and FVKESK. Trimming cost V 1 base and J 15 bases, with 10 bases left between them. Produced via immunoSEQ multiplex PCR; TCRdb's table is partial and in-frame only. The sample records about 2.4 million clones, roughly 93% being singletons. The material sequenced was naive CD4+ T cells from PBMCs. This sample's subset: CD45RA+ positively selected. This sequence originates from a man aged 18-30 years in good health. Some clones in this sample may be carry-over from other donors' samples. V is TRBV14 and J is TRBJ2-1, with D unclear. CDR3 in amino acids: CASSQARFRFF. In DNA form, the CDR3 reads TGTGCCAGCAGCCAAGCCCGTTTTAGGTTCTTC.